The present TCR beta chain was sequenced within a study of T-cell reconstitution after alpha-beta-depleted transplantation in children. TCRbeta library construction was performed incorporating unique molecular identifiers. One entry per CDR3 protein results from TCRdb running MiXCR on the PCR reads. This table has hundreds of thousands of distinct CDR3 sequences, about 24% appearing once. Study results and limitations: Surviving recipient cells, namely T cells and thymic progenitors, were the source of high day-60 TCRbeta diversity in some patients. Newly produced T cells mostly accounted for T-cell counts and diversity one year post-transplant. Alpha-beta T cells about two months after transplant reportedly derived from several hundred expanded graft clones.

A note on this clonotype: Its antigen is still unknown.

V lost 8 bases, J lost 1 base, and 12 bases lay in between. Germline V gene data show CDR1 as SNHLY and CDR2 as FYNNEI. The CDR3 spans 14 residues. Specimen: PBMCs, mostly from graft donor cells, collected 360 days after TCRalphabeta/CD19-depleted stem cell transplant. The TCR was taken from a female patient between 2 and 15 years old who had a stem cell transplant for congenital amegakaryocytic thrombocytopenia, so the T cells may come from the graft donor. The chain uses TRBV2 and TRBJ2-1, with a tentative D call TRBD2 (6 bases). This chain's CDR3 is CASLPGSSYNEQFF. The CDR3 nucleotides read TGTGCCAGCTTACCCGGGAGTTCCTACAATGAGCAGTTCTTC. Filled out from reference TRBV2 and TRBJ2-1, the complete variable domain reads EPEVTQTPSHQVTQMGQEVILRCVPISNHLYFYWYRQILGQKVEFLVSFYNNEISEKSEIFDDQFSVERPDGSNFTLKIRSTKLEDSAMYFCASLPGSSYNEQFFGPGTRLTVL.